These 32 T cell receptor beta chains were sequenced from one sample in a study of control samples from healthy donors and cancer patients. Clones were sequenced by immunoSEQ multiplex PCR, and TCRdb holds only the in-frame ones, with some missing. The data hold about 90,000 clones, with 93% observed a single time. Sequences were obtained from blood. The receptors stem from a woman aged 25 to 45 in good health.

The genes are TRBV3-1 (or the pseudogene TRBV3-2) and TRBJ2-2; the match to TRBD1 covers 8 bases. Germline V gives CDR1 LGHDT, CDR2 YNNKEL (reference sequence). Losses at the gene ends were 7 bases for V and 7 bases for J; bases not matched to a gene: 11. The CDR3 contains 15 residues. The DNA of the CDR3 is TGTGCCAGCACCTACACAGGGGGGTCCAACGGGGAGCTGTTTTTT. It yields the protein CASTYTGGSNGELFF.

The chain employs TRBV14 and TRBJ2-1, with unresolved D. Trimming left V 8 bases short and J 6 bases short, with 8 bases between. Germline CDR1 SGHDN, CDR2 FVKESK. This CDR3 contains 11 residues. CDR3 region: CASGTFNEQFF. CDR3 bases: TGTGCCAGCGGCACTTTCAATGAGCAGTTCTTC.

V gene TRBV4-1 combines with J gene TRBJ1-2; TRBD1 aligns across 10 bases. The CDR3 loop spans 16 amino acids. The trim removed 4 bases at V and 2 bases at J, leaving 7 bases unmatched. Per germline, CDR1 MGHRA and CDR2 YSYEKL. The CDR3 reads CASSPNTGQGNYGYTF. CDR3 DNA sequence: TGCGCCAGCAGCCCTAATACGGGACAGGGGAACTATGGCTACACCTTC.

This clone was picked up one time. The rearrangement links TRBV6-5 to TRBJ1-1; D is uncertain. The germline V gene has CDR1 MNHEY and CDR2 SVGAGI. The germline V and J ends were trimmed by 4 bases and 1 base, with 13 bases remaining between them. This CDR3 has 15 amino acids. The CDR3 spells CASSFFRETNTEAFF. The CDR3 region has the DNA TGTGCCAGCAGTTTTTTCCGGGAAACGAACACTGAAGCTTTCTTT.

The rearrangement uses TRBV4-2 and TRBJ2-5, with TRBD2 matching 7 bases. CDR3 length: 13 amino acids. The V and J ends lost 1 base and 7 bases, in that order; junction bases with no gene match: 3. Germline V gene data show CDR1 as LGHNA and CDR2 as YNFKEQ. The CDR3 here is CASSQGERGTQYF. As DNA, the CDR3 is TGTGCCAGCAGCCAAGGGGAGCGGGGGACCCAGTACTTC.

This chain links TRBV21-1 with TRBJ2-1; the table gives TRBD2 as D, unverified against the DNA. TRBV21-1 is noted as a pseudogene. The CDR3 is made up of 20 amino acids. CDR3 DNA sequence: TGTGCCAGCAGCAAAGGGCCTAGCGGGAGGGCCCCGACCAAATACAATGAGCAGTTCTTC. As protein: CASSKGPSGRAPTKYNEQFF.

The chain couples TRBV6-6 to TRBJ2-1; TRBD1 agrees at 9 bases. Per germline, CDR1 MNHNY and CDR2 SVGAGI (reference sequence). The V and J ends lost 6 bases and 0 bases, in that order; junction bases with no gene match: 21. The CDR3 totals 21 residues. The CDR3 DNA is TGTGCCAGCAGCCTTCTTCCCGGGACAGGGAGCCCAACTTCCTCCTACAATGAGCAGTTCTTC. It is translated as CASSLLPGTGSPTSSYNEQFF.

The V and J genes are TRBV6-5 and TRBJ1-4; D is perhaps TRBD1 (5 bases). The V end was cut by 0 bases, the J end by 6 bases, with 11 bases between. This CDR3 has 15 residues. The germline CDR1 and CDR2 sequences are MNHEY and SVGAGI. The CDR3 coding sequence is TGTGCCAGCAGTTACTCGGGCAGGGAGGATGAAAAACTGTTTTTT. This translates into CASSYSGREDEKLFF.

The rearrangement links TRBV6-5 to TRBJ1-5, with D possibly matching TRBD1 (5 bases). Germline V gene lookup returns CDR1 MNHEY and CDR2 SVGAGI. Trimming cost V 8 bases and J 0 bases, with 11 bases left between them. The CDR3 has 14 residues. CDR3 nucleotide sequence: TGTGCCAGCCAAACAGGATATAGCAATCAGCCCCAGCATTTT. It yields the protein CASQTGYSNQPQHF.

CDR3 region: CASSQGHPNTEAFF. CDR3 nucleotides: TGTGCCAGCAGCCAGGGGCACCCTAACACTGAAGCTTTCTTT. The V gene is TRBV3-1 (or the pseudogene TRBV3-2), the J gene TRBJ1-1, with a weak D call TRBD1 (5 bases). The CDR3 totals 14 residues. The germline gives CDR1 LGHDT, CDR2 YNNKEL (reference sequence). V gave up 3 bases and J gave up 2 bases, with 10 bases separating them.

This clone was picked up one time. CDR3 protein: CASSLGPGYGYTF. The CDR3 DNA sequence: TGTGCCAGCAGCTTGGGACCCGGCTATGGCTACACCTTC. The rearrangement joins TRBV7-3 to TRBJ1-2, with D perhaps TRBD1 (5 bases). The CDR3 length is 13 residues. V lost 3 bases, J lost 4 bases, and 9 bases lay in between. Germline loops: CDR1 SGHTA, CDR2 FQGTGA. Complete variable domain (other parts from reference TRBV7-3 and TRBJ1-2): GAGVSQTPSNKVTEKGKYVELRCDPISGHTALYWYRQSLGQGPEFLIYFQGTGAADDSGLPNDRFFAVRPEGSVSTLKIQRTERGDSAVYLCASSLGPGYGYTFGSGTRLTVV.

Only a few counts were recorded for this clone. The V call is TRBV2, the J call TRBJ1-5; D is undetermined. The CDR3 has 14 amino acids. Germline V gene lookup returns CDR1 SNHLY and CDR2 FYNNEI. V dropped 1 base and J dropped 3 bases, with 7 bases sitting between them. This CDR3 is CASSEEGLNQPQHF. CDR3 sequence (DNA): TGTGCCAGCAGTGAAGAGGGTCTCAATCAGCCCCAGCATTTT.

J is TRBJ1-5 and V is TRBV28; possibly TRBD1 for D (5 bases). V shed 7 bases and J shed 6 bases, with 19 bases lying between them. The germline V gene encodes CDR1 MDHEN and CDR2 SYDVKM. The CDR3 has 15 residues. Here the CDR3 reads CASTRPRDRGQPQHF. The DNA of the CDR3 is TGTGCCAGCACCAGGCCCCGTGACAGAGGTCAGCCCCAGCATTTT.

CDR3 residues: CASSQRDRVVTEAFF. The CDR3 nucleotides are TGCGCCAGCAGCCAAAGGGACAGGGTTGTGACTGAAGCTTTCTTT. The V gene is TRBV4-1, the J gene TRBJ1-1, with TRBD1 matching 9 bases. There are 15 residues in the CDR3. J was trimmed by 5 bases and V by 2 bases; bases with no gene match: 6. Germline lookup yields CDR1 MGHRA and CDR2 YSYEKL.

CDR3 region: CASSQGGGNQPQHF. CDR3 nucleotide sequence: TGTGCCAGCAGCCAAGGGGGGGGAAATCAGCCCCAGCATTTT. The chain combines TRBV3-1 (or the pseudogene TRBV3-2) with TRBJ1-5; D might be TRBD1 (5 bases). The CDR3 has 14 residues. Germline CDR1 LGHDT, CDR2 YNNKEL (reference sequence). Deletions cut 1 base from V and 4 bases from J, with 8 bases between.

The chain has TRBV5-1 and TRBJ2-1; TRBD2 matches at 9 bases. Germline trimming cut 3 bases from V and 4 bases from J; bases unmatched to any gene: 5. This CDR3 contains 15 residues. The germline CDR1 and CDR2 sequences are SGHRS and YFSETQ. CDR3 amino acids: CASSSGLAGYNEQFF. The CDR3, as DNA: TGCGCCAGCAGCTCTGGGCTAGCGGGATACAATGAGCAGTTCTTC.

This chain uses TRBV10-3 with TRBJ1-1; D gene uncertain. Trimming left V 3 bases short and J 0 bases short, with 8 bases between. The length of the CDR3 is 14 residues. Germline assignment: CDR1 ENHRY and CDR2 SYGVKD. The CDR3 DNA follows: TGTGCCATCAGTGACTATGGCGTGAACACTGAAGCTTTCTTT. Its protein is CAISDYGVNTEAFF.

This chain connects TRBV12-3 or TRBV12-4 to TRBJ1-1; no firm D call. Trimming stripped 3 bases from V and 10 bases from J, with 12 bases between. The CDR3 sequence is 12 residues long. CDR3 nucleotides: TGTGCCAGCAGTTTGGGCGGGAGCGGAGCTTTCTTT. It yields the protein CASSLGGSGAFF.

V usage is TRBV11-3 and J usage is TRBJ1-3; no definite D call. The V end was cut by 5 bases, the J end by 2 bases, with 13 bases between. CDR1 is SGHNT, CDR2 YENEEA, per germline. CDR3 size: 15 residues. The CDR3 protein is CASSLWTGTGNTIYF. The CDR3 DNA is TGTGCCAGCAGCCTCTGGACGGGAACTGGAAACACCATATATTTT.

The chain employs TRBV28 and TRBJ1-4; D is unresolved. V was trimmed by 4 bases and J by 3 bases, leaving 12 bases between them. CDR1 MDHEN and CDR2 SYDVKM come from the germline V gene. The CDR3 is 15 residues long. CDR3 bases: TGTGCCAGCAGTTACCCTCCCGTATCTAATGAAAAACTGTTTTTT. Translating it yields CASSYPPVSNEKLFF.

The count of this clone is one. The chain has TRBV27 and TRBJ2-1; 10 bases fit TRBD2. This CDR3 contains 17 residues. Germline loops: CDR1 MNHEY, CDR2 SMNVEV (reference sequence). J was trimmed by 4 bases and V by 3 bases; bases with no gene match: 9. The CDR3 here is CASSFEGTSAKYNEQFF. The CDR3 DNA sequence: TGTGCCAGCAGTTTTGAGGGGACTAGCGCTAAATACAATGAGCAGTTCTTC.

The V gene is TRBV7-2, the J gene TRBJ2-1, with 10 bases that match TRBD2. The CDR3 contains 18 residues. Germline CDR1 reads SGHTA; CDR2 reads FQGNSA. J gave up 4 bases and V 1 base, and 10 bases lay outside the gene matches. The CDR3 sequence: CASSLGPRLSGRYNEQFF. The CDR3 coding sequence is TGTGCCAGCAGCTTAGGCCCCCGGCTTAGCGGGAGGTACAATGAGCAGTTCTTC.

The rearrangement joins TRBV4-1 to TRBJ1-2, with D unresolved. V dropped 0 bases and J dropped 7 bases, with 12 bases sitting between them. CDR1 and CDR2 (germline): MGHRA, YSYEKL. CDR3 length equals 14 residues. The CDR3 region has the DNA TGCGCCAGCAGCCAAGAACCCGTAGACGGTGGCTACACCTTC. Encoded protein: CASSQEPVDGGYTF.

The rearrangement links TRBV6-4 to TRBJ2-1; 7 nucleotides line up with TRBD2. V lost 5 bases to trimming and J lost 5 bases; unmatched junction nucleotides: 6. The germline V gene has CDR1 MRHNA and CDR2 SNTAGT. CDR3 size: 14 residues. CDR3 residues: CASSLSGDNNEQFF. CDR3 in DNA: TGTGCCAGCAGTCTGAGCGGGGATAACAATGAGCAGTTCTTC.

The chain links TRBV6-5 to TRBJ1-1; 7 bases fit TRBD1. Germline values: CDR1 MNHEY, CDR2 SVGAGI. The ends lost 3 bases at V and 0 bases at J; junction bases unmatched: 4. This CDR3 region has 15 residues. In DNA, the CDR3 is TGTGCCAGCAGTTATGGGACAGCTATGAACACTGAAGCTTTCTTT. Amino acids: CASSYGTAMNTEAFF.

The V call is TRBV23-1, the J call TRBJ2-1; tentative D call: TRBD2 (5 bases). TRBV23-1 is marked as an open reading frame, function uncertain. This CDR3 has 15 amino acids. V gave up 6 bases and J gave up 1 base, with 13 bases separating them. CDR3 in amino acids: CASSVRGSSYNEQFF. CDR3 DNA sequence: TGCGCCAGCAGCGTTCGAGGGAGTTCCTACAATGAGCAGTTCTTC.

The rearrangement links TRBV27 to TRBJ2-7; D unclear. V lost 5 bases, J lost 6 bases, and 17 bases lay in between. CDR3 length equals 14 residues. CDR1 is MNHEY, CDR2 SMNVEV, per germline (reference sequence). CDR3 DNA: TGTGCCAGCAGTAAATCTCTCCCCGGTCGCGAGCAGTACTTC. This encodes CASSKSLPGREQYF.

The rearrangement links TRBV9 to TRBJ2-7; the D is unclear. V was trimmed by 0 bases and J by 1 base, leaving 11 bases between them. The CDR3 consists of 15 residues. Germline loops: CDR1 SGDLS, CDR2 YYNGEE. The CDR3 DNA is TGTGCCAGCAGCGTAGGGCTTCTCCCATCCTACGAGCAGTACTTC. Amino acid sequence: CASSVGLLPSYEQYF.

This sequence joins TRBV24-1 and TRBJ2-7; TRBD1 matches 8 bases. This CDR3 is built from 16 residues. With 4 bases clipped from V and 0 bases from J, the junction kept 7 bases outside the gene matches. Germline V CDR1 and CDR2: KGHDR, SFDVKD. The CDR3 DNA reads as TGTGCCACCAGTGACCCTGCCGGGACAGGCTCCTACGAGCAGTACTTC. It translates to CATSDPAGTGSYEQYF.

The chain is built from TRBV28 and TRBJ1-4; D call uncertain. Trimming shortened V by 1 base and J by 8 bases, and 5 bases separated the two germline ends. This CDR3 has 12 residues. Germline CDR1 reads MDHEN; CDR2 reads SYDVKM. This chain's CDR3 is CASSLSSEKLFF. CDR3 in DNA: TGTGCCAGCAGTTTATCCTCCGAAAAACTGTTTTTT.

V and J are TRBV27 and TRBJ1-3; 7 nucleotides agree with TRBD1. The ends lost 1 base at V and 2 bases at J; junction bases unmatched: 5. CDR3 size: 16 residues. In germline, CDR1 is MNHEY, CDR2 SMNVEV (reference sequence). This chain's CDR3 is CASSLFAGGTGNTIYF. The CDR3 nucleotides read TGTGCCAGCAGTTTATTCGCAGGGGGTACTGGAAACACCATATATTTT.

The V call is TRBV2, the J call TRBJ2-7; possibly TRBD1 or TRBD2 for D (5 bases each). The germline gives CDR1 SNHLY, CDR2 FYNNEI. The CDR3 consists of 14 residues. V lost 4 bases and J lost 2, with 12 bases in between. The CDR3 sequence: CASSGRDGAYEQYF. CDR3 DNA: TGTGCCAGCAGTGGCCGGGACGGAGCCTACGAGCAGTACTTC.